A single sample is the source of the 10 T cell receptor beta chains below, sequenced in a study of blood T cell repertoires in COVID-19. This table comes from immunoSEQ multiplex PCR, and its TCRdb copy is limited to in-frame clones, with some not included. The sample has about 310,000 clones, 80% to 90% seen once. Sequenced: peripheral blood. Every receptor here comes from a man aged 50 to 59 with active or convalescent COVID-19.

The chain recombines TRBV6-5 with TRBJ2-1, with 10 bases identical to TRBD1. Germline V lookup: CDR1 MNHEY, CDR2 SVGAGI. V lost 6 bases to trimming and J lost 4 bases; unmatched junction nucleotides: 6. The CDR3 runs to 15 residues. The CDR3 DNA is TGTGCCAGCAGGGCCGGGACAGGGGATTACAATGAGCAGTTCTTC. Its translation is CASRAGTGDYNEQFF.

This clone occurred once. The rearrangement links TRBV6-6 to TRBJ1-6, with a weak D call TRBD1 (5 bases). CDR1 is MNHNY, CDR2 SVGAGI, per germline (reference sequence). V was trimmed by 4 bases and J by 9 bases, leaving 16 bases between them. CDR3 size: 15 residues. CDR3 in amino acids: CASSSTQGRSSPLHF. CDR3 in DNA: TGTGCCAGCAGTTCCACGCAGGGCAGAAGTTCACCCCTCCACTTT.

Concerning this clone: Other nucleotide sequences from this sample produce the same CDR3. The chain uses TRBV6-5 and TRBJ1-5, with a weak D call TRBD1 (6 bases). The CDR3 sequence is 13 residues long. CDR1 and CDR2 from the germline V gene are MNHEY and SVGAGI. The V and J ends lost 6 bases and 2 bases respectively, with 8 bases between them. CDR3 sequence reads: CASSRQGNQPQHF. For the CDR3, the DNA is TGTGCCAGCAGCCGACAGGGCAATCAGCCCCAGCATTTT.

In nucleotides, the CDR3 is TGCAGTGCTAGTATTGAGCATCCCTATAGCAATCAGCCCCAGCATTTT. Its translation: CSASIEHPYSNQPQHF. J is TRBJ1-5 and V is TRBV20-1; D unresolved. CDR3 length equals 16 residues. The V and J ends lost 3 bases and 0 bases respectively, with 15 bases between them. CDR1 is DFQATT, CDR2 SNEGSKA, per germline (reference sequence).

This clone was seen a handful of times. The gene calls are TRBV5-4 and TRBJ1-2; a possible D gene is TRBD1 (5 bases). V shed 0 bases and J shed 0 bases, with 12 bases lying between them. This CDR3 region has 16 residues. The V gene's germline CDR1 is SGHNT and CDR2 YYREEE (reference sequence). For the CDR3, the DNA is TGTGCCAGCAGCTTGGGCGGACACATAGCTAACTATGGCTACACCTTC. Its translation: CASSLGGHIANYGYTF.

The chain employs TRBV6-5 and TRBJ1-5; 9 bases are a match to TRBD1. Germline lookup yields CDR1 MNHEY and CDR2 SVGAGI. The J segment lost 4 bases and the V segment lost 5 bases, leaving 3 bases of the junction unmatched. The CDR3 length is 14 residues. CDR3 sequence reads: CASSRQGENQPQHF. CDR3 DNA: TGTGCCAGCAGTAGACAGGGGGAAAATCAGCCCCAGCATTTT.

V gene TRBV9 combines with J gene TRBJ1-5; D not resolved. This CDR3 has 15 residues. Per germline, CDR1 SGDLS and CDR2 YYNGEE. V shed 0 bases and J shed 0 bases, with 7 bases lying between them. CDR3 coding DNA: TGTGCCAGCAGCGTAGACGGTTATAGCAATCAGCCCCAGCATTTT. Translating gives CASSVDGYSNQPQHF.

The V call is TRBV3-1 (or the pseudogene TRBV3-2), the J call TRBJ2-6; a possible D gene is TRBD1 (6 bases). Germline loops: CDR1 LGHDT, CDR2 YNNKEL (reference sequence). CDR3 length: 15 amino acids. Trimming shortened V by 4 bases and J by 0 bases, and 7 bases separated the two germline ends. This chain's CDR3 is CASSLQGSGANVLTF. The CDR3 region has the DNA TGTGCCAGCAGCCTACAGGGCTCTGGGGCCAACGTCCTGACTTTC.

This rearrangement joins TRBV29-1 to TRBJ2-3, with TRBD1 as a possible D gene (6 bases). Germline-derived CDR1 and CDR2 are SQVTM and ANQGSEA. Trimming pared 7 bases from V and 6 bases from J, leaving 20 bases between. The CDR3 is 14 residues long. DNA for the CDR3: TGCAGCGCGACCAGACAGGTCCTGGCGGATACGCAGTATTTT. Translation gives CSATRQVLADTQYF.

The chain uses TRBV7-2 and TRBJ1-2, with D possibly matching TRBD1 (5 bases). Trimming left V 1 base short and J 6 bases short, with 15 bases between. The CDR3 covers 15 residues. Looked up from germline, CDR1 is SGHTA and CDR2 is FQGNSA. The CDR3 bases are TGTGCCAGCAGCTTAGAGGCAGGGTTTATTCATGGCTACACCTTC. Residues: CASSLEAGFIHGYTF. The whole variable domain, remainder taken from reference TRBV7-2 and TRBJ1-2, is GAGVSQSPSNKVTEKGKDVELRCDPISGHTALYWYRQSLGQGLEFLIYFQGNSAPDKSGLPSDRFSAERTGGSVSTLTIQRTQQEDSAVYLCASSLEAGFIHGYTFGSGTRLTVV.